The subject of this entry is one T cell receptor beta chain. This sample was included in a study of cytotoxic CD8 clonotypes in ibrutinib-treated CLL. Profiling relied on immunoSEQ multiplex PCR, and the TCRdb table lists in-frame clones only, not all of them. The sample holds about 30,000 clones, approximately 57% seen once. Per the germline V gene, CDR1 is MNHNS and CDR2 is SASEGT. This CDR3 is 15 amino acids long. The V segment lost 8 bases and the J segment 3 bases; nucleotides outside the gene matches: 10. Sequenced here: PBMCs, sampled before ibrutinib treatment. This clonotype was sampled from a human donor with chronic lymphocytic leukemia. This chain joins TRBV6-1 and TRBJ1-2, with 9 bases matching TRBD1. CDR3 amino acids: CASWSPGQGYYGYTF. CDR3 nucleotides: TGTGCCAGCTGGTCGCCGGGACAGGGATACTATGGCTACACCTTC.